This T cell receptor (beta chain) was identified during a study of T-cell memory formation after mild COVID-19. Findings of the study overall: Clones that shrank (day 15 to 85) were balanced CD4/CD8, whereas later expanders leaned CD4+. Shrinking CD4+ clones resided mostly in CM and EM, and CD8+ ones in EMRA. Unconfirmed was the SARS-CoV-2 specificity of second-wave clones that peaked on day 37.

Germline V CDR1 and CDR2: DFQATT, SNEGSKA (reference sequence). This CDR3 has 14 residues. The V and J ends lost 0 bases and 4 bases respectively, with 12 bases between them. Amplification by 5'RACE using constant-segment primers produced TCR alpha and TCR beta cDNA libraries that carried sample barcodes and UMIs. TCRdb used MiXCR to reprocess the 5' RACE reads, holding one entry per CDR3 protein. The sample contains roughly 260,000 distinct CDR3 sequences, about a sixth of which appear only once. The table lists this clonotype with a few counts. The antigen remains unidentified. This chain connects TRBV20-1 to TRBJ2-5; D unclear. The TCR was taken from a man aged 18 to 29 who had mild COVID-19 (a few samples of this study predate the infection). Cell type and time point are not known. The sample comprised PBMCs or a T cell subset sorted from them (not recorded which). As DNA, the CDR3 is TGCAGTGCTAGAGATTCTCAGCGTTCAGAGACCCAGTACTTC. Translated, it gives CSARDSQRSETQYF.